Below, 18 T cell receptor beta chains from the same sample are listed, as sequenced in a study of blood T cell repertoires in COVID-19. This table comes from immunoSEQ multiplex PCR, and its TCRdb copy is limited to in-frame clones, with some not included. The sample contains tens of thousands of clones, roughly 86% of which appear only once. Sequencing was performed on peripheral blood. These receptor sequences come from a man between 60 and 70 years old with active or convalescent COVID-19.

The V and J genes are TRBV7-9 and TRBJ2-5, with TRBD1 as a possible D gene (6 bases). V dropped 3 bases and J dropped 5 bases, with 16 bases sitting between them. CDR1 and CDR2 from the germline V gene are SEHNR and FQNEAQ (reference sequence). This CDR3 comprises 15 residues. The CDR3 region has the DNA TGTGCCAGCAGCTTCCGGGCCACAGGGTGGGAGACCCAGTACTTC. It translates to CASSFRATGWETQYF.

This sequence joins TRBV7-3 and TRBJ1-6, with D perhaps matching TRBD1 (5 bases). Germline CDR1 is SGHTA and CDR2 is FQGTGA. This CDR3 spans 13 amino acids. Trimming left V 5 bases short and J 13 bases short, with 15 bases between. The CDR3 DNA sequence: TGTGCCAGCAGCCCCTCACCGGGGGACCCCCTCCACTTT. Protein sequence: CASSPSPGDPLHF.

This chain uses TRBV11-2 with TRBJ2-1; no clear D. Germline lookup yields CDR1 SGHAT and CDR2 FQNNGV. V was cut by 2 bases and J by 0 bases, with 11 bases left in between. The CDR3 length is 16 residues. The CDR3 coding sequence is TGTGCCAGCAGCTTATCGCAGGTCCTCTCCTACAATGAGCAGTTCTTC. Translated, it gives CASSLSQVLSYNEQFF.

The chain links TRBV9 to TRBJ1-1; a weak D match, TRBD1 (6 bases). Trimming cost V 0 bases and J 1 base, with 16 bases left between them. Germline V gives CDR1 SGDLS, CDR2 YYNGEE. The CDR3 is 17 residues long. DNA for the CDR3: TGTGCCAGCAGCGTAGTCGGGCGGGGGGGCGCGAACACTGAAGCTTTCTTT. This translates into CASSVVGRGGANTEAFF. Drawing the rest from reference TRBV9 and TRBJ1-1, the complete variable domain is DSGVTQTPKHLITATGQRVTLRCSPRSGDLSVYWYQQSLDQGLQFLIQYYNGEERAKGNILERFSAQQFPDLHSELNLSSLELGDSALYFCASSVVGRGGANTEAFFGQGTRLTVV.

The CDR3 spells CASSQRGSNEKLFF. Here the CDR3 DNA reads TGTGCCAGCAGCCAAAGGGGGTCTAATGAAAAACTGTTTTTT. The rearrangement uses TRBV3-1 (or the pseudogene TRBV3-2) and TRBJ1-4, with D maybe TRBD1 (6 bases). Germline CDR1 and CDR2: LGHDT and YNNKEL (reference sequence). Deletions cut 2 bases from V and 3 bases from J, with 7 bases between. The CDR3 spans 14 residues.

J is TRBJ2-3 and V is TRBV7-2; TRBD1 agrees at 7 bases. V lost 4 bases and J lost 5; bases outside the gene matches: 9. Germline assignment: CDR1 SGHTA and CDR2 FQGNSA. The CDR3 extends over 15 amino acids. Here the CDR3 DNA reads TGTGCCAGCAGCTCGCAAACAGGGGCGGGAGATACGCAGTATTTT. Its translation: CASSSQTGAGDTQYF.

The chain combines TRBV5-1 with TRBJ1-1; maybe TRBD1 (5 bases). Trimming shortened V by 0 bases and J by 5 bases, and 11 bases separated the two germline ends. CDR1 and CDR2 from the germline V gene are SGHRS and YFSETQ. This CDR3 has 14 amino acids. CDR3 DNA sequence: TGCGCCAGCAGCTTGGGGCAGGGAGGGACTGAAGCTTTCTTT. Translation: CASSLGQGGTEAFF.

The chain uses TRBV3-1 (or the pseudogene TRBV3-2) and TRBJ2-1; no clear D gene. Deletions cut 2 bases from V and 9 bases from J, with 11 bases between. Germline assignment: CDR1 LGHDT and CDR2 YNNKEL (reference sequence). The CDR3 is 13 residues long. In DNA form, the CDR3 reads TGTGCCAGCAGCCAATTCGTAGCTAGTGAGCAGTTCTTC. Translating it yields CASSQFVASEQFF.

J is TRBJ1-2 and V is TRBV7-2; the D gene is possibly TRBD1 (5 bases). The CDR3 has 15 residues. Germline lookup yields CDR1 SGHTA and CDR2 FQGNSA. The V and J ends lost 1 base and 1 base respectively, with 10 bases between them. This CDR3 is CASSLGQNLNYGYTF. CDR3 nucleotide sequence: TGTGCCAGCAGCTTAGGACAGAACCTTAACTATGGCTACACCTTC. The full variable domain, with the rest looked up from reference TRBV7-2 and TRBJ1-2, is GAGVSQSPSNKVTEKGKDVELRCDPISGHTALYWYRQSLGQGLEFLIYFQGNSAPDKSGLPSDRFSAERTGGSVSTLTIQRTQQEDSAVYLCASSLGQNLNYGYTFGSGTRLTVV.

This clone was seen just once. The CDR3 nucleotides read TGTGCCAGCAGCTTAGAGGAGGGGAGGCAAGCTTTCTTT. It translates to CASSLEEGRQAFF. The chain joins TRBV7-2 to TRBJ1-1, with D possibly TRBD1 on 5 matching bases. The CDR3 sequence is 13 residues long. CDR1 SGHTA and CDR2 FQGNSA come from the germline V gene. The V and J ends lost 1 base and 9 bases respectively, with 12 bases between them.

The chain is built from TRBV2 and TRBJ1-2; D unclear. This CDR3 contains 12 residues. The germline gives CDR1 SNHLY, CDR2 FYNNEI. The CDR3 is CADLGENYGYTF. For the CDR3, the DNA is TGTGCAGATTTGGGAGAGAACTATGGCTACACCTTC.

The V and J genes are TRBV5-1 and TRBJ1-6; D may be TRBD1 (5 bases). CDR1 and CDR2 (germline): SGHRS, YFSETQ. The CDR3 runs 12 residues. V shed 0 bases and J shed 13 bases, with 8 bases lying between them. CDR3 DNA sequence: TGCGCCAGCAGCTTGGTGGGGCAGCCCCTCCACTTT. Its translation: CASSLVGQPLHF.

The V and J genes are TRBV12-3 or TRBV12-4 and TRBJ2-2; a weak D match, TRBD2 (5 bases). This CDR3 is 11 amino acids long. The V and J ends lost 3 bases and 11 bases respectively, with 7 bases between them. The CDR3 spells CASSFGVELFF. The DNA of the CDR3 is TGTGCCAGCAGTTTCGGGGTCGAGCTGTTTTTT.

The chain links TRBV7-2 to TRBJ2-1, with TRBD1 matching over 8 bases. V dropped 2 bases and J dropped 8; count of bases not matched to a gene: 11. The CDR3 contains 16 residues. Germline CDR1 and CDR2: SGHTA and FQGNSA. Here the CDR3 reads CASSLYTGTGIDEQFF. The DNA of the CDR3 is TGTGCCAGCAGCTTATATACCGGGACAGGTATCGATGAGCAGTTCTTC.

In its sample, this clone was seen a few times. This chain links TRBV7-9 with TRBJ2-7; 8 nucleotides agree with TRBD2. The CDR3 has 16 amino acids. Germline CDR1 is SEHNR and CDR2 is FQNEAQ (reference sequence). V dropped 0 bases and J dropped 0; count of bases not matched to a gene: 4. CDR3 nucleotides: TGTGCCAGCAGCTTAGCTGTTAGCGGGGCCTCCTACGAGCAGTACTTC. It specifies CASSLAVSGASYEQYF. The whole variable domain, remainder taken from reference TRBV7-9 and TRBJ2-7, is DTGVSQNPRHKITKRGQNVTFRCDPISEHNRLYWYRQTLGQGPEFLTYFQNEAQLEKSRLLSDRFSAERPKGSFSTLEIQRTEQGDSAMYLCASSLAVSGASYEQYFGPGTRLTVT.

V is TRBV25-1 and J is TRBJ1-2; weak D call: TRBD1 (6 bases). This CDR3 is built from 13 residues. Trimming removed 3 bases from V and 10 bases from J, with 15 bases in between. Germline-derived CDR1 and CDR2 are MGHDK and SYGVNS. CDR3 nucleotide sequence: TGTGCCAGCAGTGACCAGGGGCCCAGAGACTACACCTTC. Protein: CASSDQGPRDYTF.

This clone came up once. The gene calls are TRBV11-2 and TRBJ2-2; 9 nucleotides agree with TRBD1. Germline assignment: CDR1 SGHAT and CDR2 FQNNGV. The J segment lost 5 bases and the V segment lost 4 bases, leaving 8 bases of the junction unmatched. The CDR3 is 16 amino acids. The CDR3 spells CASSSQGAYGTGELFF. For the CDR3, the DNA is TGTGCCAGCAGCTCACAGGGGGCATACGGAACCGGGGAGCTGTTTTTT.

The chain uses TRBV6-1 and TRBJ2-5, with D maybe TRBD2 (5 bases). The CDR3 spans 14 residues. Per the germline V gene, CDR1 is MNHNS and CDR2 is SASEGT. Trimming cost V 1 base and J 9 bases, with 15 bases left between them. CDR3 in amino acids: CASSEEPSTGAQYF. The CDR3 DNA is TGTGCCAGCAGTGAAGAGCCAAGTACCGGGGCCCAGTACTTC.